What follows are 6 T cell receptor beta chains derived from one specimen sequenced in a study of T cells in Graves' hyperthyroidism and ophthalmopathy. Using RNA transcripts as the source, TCR beta CDR3 regions were amplified. First-round RT-PCR of the TCR CDR3 relied on the HTBI primer set. TCRdb reanalysed the multiplex PCR reads using MiXCR and keeps one entry per CDR3 protein. The sample includes approximately 400,000 distinct CDR3 sequences, approximately 17% of them seen just once. Sequencing input: blood. These receptors originate from a man younger than 35 with Graves' ophthalmopathy.

This clonotype was counted at least ten times. The CDR3 DNA reads TGTGCCAGCAGCCCTCTGGGACTCGTTGGAAACACCATATATTTT. It translates to CASSPLGLVGNTIYF. The chain recombines TRBV11-2 with TRBJ1-3; D might be TRBD1 (5 bases). The CDR3 is 15 residues long. Germline-derived CDR1 and CDR2 are SGHAT and FQNNGV. Trimming left V 5 bases short and J 3 bases short, with 14 bases between.

This clonotype was observed at least ten times. The J gene is TRBJ2-5, the V gene TRBV18; 8 nucleotides match TRBD1. In germline, CDR1 is KGHSH, CDR2 LQKENI. V lost 8 bases and J lost 3; bases outside the gene matches: 5. The CDR3 spans 13 residues. The CDR3 loop reads CASTLDREETQYF. CDR3 DNA: TGTGCCAGCACTTTGGACAGGGAAGAGACCCAGTACTTC.

The genes are TRBV19 and TRBJ2-2; D not certain. The V gene's germline CDR1 is LNHDA and CDR2 SQIVND (reference sequence). Trimming took off 1 base at V and 7 bases at J, with 10 bases between the two ends. The length of the CDR3 is 14 residues. The DNA for the CDR3 is TGTGCCAGTAGTATAGGTCGACCTCACGGGGAGCTGTTTTTT. Its protein is CASSIGRPHGELFF. Full variable domain (missing parts from reference TRBV19 and TRBJ2-2): DGGITQSPKYLFRKEGQNVTLSCEQNLNHDAMYWYRQDPGQGLRLIYYSQIVNDFQKGDIAEGYSVSREKKESFPLTVTSAQKNPTAFYLCASSIGRPHGELFFGEGSRLTVL.

This clonotype was counted many times. The chain couples TRBV7-3 to TRBJ2-3, with 9 bases that match TRBD1. The CDR3 extends over 12 amino acids. Germline-derived CDR1 and CDR2 are SGHTA and FQGTGA. V lost 4 bases and J lost 9; bases outside the gene matches: 2. The CDR3 is CASSSGTGTQYF. The CDR3 DNA follows: TGTGCCAGCAGCTCCGGGACAGGGACGCAGTATTTT.

This clonotype has a count of ten or more. This chain uses TRBV2 with TRBJ1-1, with D tentatively TRBD1 (6 bases). This CDR3 contains 12 residues. CDR1 is SNHLY, CDR2 FYNNEI, per germline. V lost 8 bases and J lost 7, with 14 bases in between. CDR3 region: CASQLGQSEAFF. For the CDR3, the DNA is TGTGCCAGCCAACTCGGACAGAGTGAAGCTTTCTTT.

This clonotype was seen ten or more times. The chain has TRBV11-2 and TRBJ2-7; 8 bases map to TRBD2. The CDR3 loop spans 17 amino acids. Germline assignment: CDR1 SGHAT and CDR2 FQNNGV. Trimming cost V 3 bases and J 0 bases; bases outside gene matches: 10. The CDR3 coding sequence is TGTGCCAGCAGCTTTCCCATTTCCGCGGGGGGCTCCTACGAGCAGTACTTC. Its translation: CASSFPISAGGSYEQYF. Combining the CDR3 with reference TRBV11-2 and TRBJ2-7 gives the whole variable domain EAGVAQSPRYKIIEKRQSVAFWCNPISGHATLYWYQQILGQGPKLLIQFQNNGVVDDSQLPKDRFSAERLKGVDSTLKIQPAKLEDSAVYLCASSFPISAGGSYEQYFGPGTRLTVT.